Described below is a single T cell receptor beta chain sequence and its context. Its antigen is unknown. Each PCR received spiked synthetic TCR analog templates. Method: immunoSEQ multiplex PCR; TCRdb's copy keeps in-frame clones and lacks some. The data show 84,000 or so clones, around 85% seen once. The data belong to a study of PD-L1 blockade in urothelial cancer. Findings and caveats of the study: Durable-benefit patients expanded tumor-associated blood clones more at 3 weeks.

Sample time point: pretreatment peripheral blood. All patients handed over anywhere from 1 to 8 samples, pretreatment and on-treatment. Germline assignment: CDR1 SGHDN and CDR2 FVKESK. The CDR3 sequence is 17 residues long. V shed 1 base and J shed 6 bases, with 20 bases lying between them. The sample consisted of PBMCs, taken around atezolizumab (anti-PD-L1) treatment. This sequence joins TRBV14 and TRBJ2-3; D may be TRBD2 (5 bases). The clonotype was recovered from a man aged 55 to 70 with urothelial cancer. CDR3 loop: CASSQGWSGASRDTQYF. The DNA for the CDR3 is TGTGCCAGCAGCCAAGGGTGGAGCGGAGCCTCCCGCGATACGCAGTATTTT.